This T cell receptor beta chain comes out of a study of blood T cell repertoires in COVID-19. About the study: The cDNA or gDNA used as material had been derived from T cells, B-cell-depleted T cells, or PBMCs.

V gave up 3 bases and J gave up 4 bases; unmatched junction bases: 11. The CDR3 has 17 amino acids. Per germline, CDR1 SNHLY and CDR2 FYNNEI. This table comes from immunoSEQ multiplex PCR, and its TCRdb copy is limited to in-frame clones, with some not included. The data hold roughly 200,000 clones, with roughly 88% observed a single time. The sequence was collected from a human donor in a cohort sampled during active COVID-19. The sample was peripheral blood. The V and J genes are TRBV2 and TRBJ2-2, with 7 bases matching TRBD2. The CDR3 here is CASSDRPPGLITGELFF. The CDR3 nucleotides are TGTGCCAGCAGTGATCGACCACCGGGACTAATCACCGGGGAGCTGTTTTTT.